The TCR beta chain under discussion was sequenced for a study of Tregs in tolerant kidney transplant recipients. The CDR3 loop spans 12 amino acids. The germline CDR1 and CDR2 sequences are LGHNA and YSLEER. The V end lost 1 base, the J end lost 10 bases, and 10 bases lay between the germline ends. Generated by immunoSEQ multiplex PCR, the TCRdb table keeps only in-frame clones and is missing some. The sample carries roughly 70,000 clones, 65% to 85% recorded once. V is TRBV4-3 and J is TRBJ1-1; D is unclear. This TCR came from a human donor in good health. Input material: CD4+ T cells from blood. The CDR3: CASSQGPSGAFF. For the CDR3, the DNA is TGCGCCAGCAGCCAAGGACCCTCGGGAGCTTTCTTT.